This T cell receptor (beta chain) was sequenced for a study of shared clonotypes between healthy human individuals. Each PCR replicate from the sorted subsets contained 150 to 250 ng DNA, which is tens of thousands of T cell genomes. Measured with immunoSEQ multiplex PCR; TCRdb has only the in-frame clones, and not every one. The sample has about 1.5 million clones, roughly 98% seen once. Study-level points and caveats: Estimated clonotype richness was generally higher in naive than memory subsets.

As for this clone: The antigen is unknown.

Germline V gene data show CDR1 as MNHEY and CDR2 as SMNVEV (reference sequence). V gave up 5 bases and J gave up 4 bases, with 30 bases separating them. This CDR3 contains 20 residues. This receptor was identified in a man younger than 45 in good health. Specimen: naive CD4+ T cells sorted from blood. Indicated subset: CD45RA+ positively selected. The rearrangement joins TRBV27 to TRBJ2-1; the D gene could be TRBD1 or TRBD2 (7 bases each). In DNA form, the CDR3 reads TGTGCCAGCAGTCCGGATCAGGGGGAGGGCCGGACCGTGGGGTACAATGAGCAGTTCTTC. Translation gives CASSPDQGEGRTVGYNEQFF.